Each of the 9 T cell receptor beta chains below was sequenced from the same sample in a study of cytomegalovirus exposure and HLA in healthy donors. TCRdb's table, derived via immunoSEQ multiplex PCR, lists solely in-frame clones and lacks some. This sample has about 110,000 clones, with about 94% found just once. Material for sequencing was PBMCs. These receptors all stem from a woman under 30 in good health and CMV-seronegative.

The V call is TRBV4-2, the J call TRBJ2-1, with 8 bases identical to TRBD1. Germline loops: CDR1 LGHNA, CDR2 YNFKEQ. The V segment lost 4 bases and the J segment 7 bases; nucleotides outside the gene matches: 12. The CDR3 covers 16 residues. The CDR3 nucleotides read TGTGCCAGCAGCCCGGGAAACGCAGGGGGCGAAAATGAGCAGTTCTTC. This translates into CASSPGNAGGENEQFF.

The J gene is TRBJ2-2, the V gene TRBV30; the match to TRBD1 covers 7 bases. Germline trimming cut 4 bases from V and 3 bases from J; bases unmatched to any gene: 2. Germline loops: CDR1 GTSNPN, CDR2 SVGIG (reference sequence). The CDR3 length is 13 residues. The chain's CDR3 is CAWKGAYTGELFF. Here the CDR3 DNA reads TGTGCCTGGAAGGGGGCTTACACCGGGGAGCTGTTTTTT. Based on the CDR3 plus reference TRBV30 and TRBJ2-2, the full variable domain is SQTIHQWPATLVQPVGSPLSLECTVEGTSNPNLYWYRQAAGRGLQLLFYSVGIGQISSEVPQNLSASRPQDRQFILSSKKLLLSDSGFYLCAWKGAYTGELFFGEGSRLTVL.

This clone was counted once. This chain links TRBV5-1 with TRBJ2-7; 8 bases line up with TRBD1. This CDR3 region has 15 residues. Per the germline V gene, CDR1 is SGHRS and CDR2 is YFSETQ. Trimming took 0 bases from V and 7 from J; bases not matched to a gene: 9. The CDR3 protein is CASSLVETGVGEQYF. The CDR3 DNA is TGCGCCAGCAGCTTGGTCGAGACAGGGGTGGGAGAGCAGTACTTC.

The rearrangement links TRBV4-2 to TRBJ2-2; D might be TRBD2 (5 bases). The CDR3 is made up of 16 amino acids. V dropped 4 bases and J dropped 4 bases, with 16 bases sitting between them. Germline V lookup: CDR1 LGHNA, CDR2 YNFKEQ. The DNA for the CDR3 is TGTGCCAGCAGCCTCGAATTGAACGGGGTCACCGGGGAGCTGTTTTTT. Translating gives CASSLELNGVTGELFF.

The chain uses TRBV5-4 and TRBJ2-7; 8 nucleotides match TRBD2. Germline V gene lookup returns CDR1 SGHNT and CDR2 YYREEE (reference sequence). V shed 2 bases, J shed 3 bases, and the junction held 13 bases outside the gene matches. The CDR3 covers 17 residues. CDR3 in amino acids: CASSLSSSAGGSYEQYF. The CDR3 nucleotides read TGTGCCAGCAGCTTATCGTCGTCGGCGGGGGGAAGCTACGAGCAGTACTTC. The entire variable domain, with the rest obtained from reference TRBV5-4 and TRBJ2-7, is as follows: ETGVTQSPTHLIKTRGQQVTLRCSSQSGHNTVSWYQQALGQGPQFIFQYYREEENGRGNFPPRFSGLQFPNYSSELNVNALELDDSALYLCASSLSSSAGGSYEQYFGPGTRLTVT.

The chain is built from TRBV5-1 and TRBJ1-1, with TRBD1 matching 8 bases. V lost 4 bases to trimming and J lost 1 base; unmatched junction nucleotides: 6. Looked up from germline, CDR1 is SGHRS and CDR2 is YFSETQ. CDR3 length: 15 residues. CDR3 region: CASSRRTGTNTEAFF. As DNA, the CDR3 is TGCGCCAGCAGCCGGAGGACAGGGACGAACACTGAAGCTTTCTTT. Full variable domain (outside the CDR3, taken from reference TRBV5-1 and TRBJ1-1): KAGVTQTPRYLIKTRGQQVTLSCSPISGHRSVSWYQQTPGQGLQFLFEYFSETQRNKGNFPGRFSGRQFSNSRSEMNVSTLELGDSALYLCASSRRTGTNTEAFFGQGTRLTVV.

V and J are TRBV6-1 and TRBJ2-2; D possibly corresponds to TRBD1 (5 bases). V lost 5 bases and J lost 3, with 10 bases in between. Germline lookup yields CDR1 MNHNS and CDR2 SASEGT. The CDR3 is made up of 14 amino acids. CDR3 coding DNA: TGTGCCAGCAGTCCAGGGCGCGACACCGGGGAGCTGTTTTTT. This sequence encodes CASSPGRDTGELFF.

The chain combines TRBV27 with TRBJ2-1; possible D gene TRBD2, 5 bases. Trimming took 7 bases from V and 8 from J, leaving 21 bases between them. The germline gives CDR1 MNHEY, CDR2 SMNVEV (reference sequence). This CDR3 spans 15 amino acids. The CDR3 region has the DNA TGTGCCAGCATTGCAGCAGACGGGGTTCTAGATGAGCAGTTCTTC. Translating gives CASIAADGVLDEQFF.

This clone is a singleton in its sample. This chain joins TRBV6-1 and TRBJ1-5; D call uncertain. Germline V gene data show CDR1 as MNHNS and CDR2 as SASEGT. The CDR3 contains 15 residues. The V end lost 6 bases, the J end lost 3 bases, and 15 bases lay between the germline ends. The CDR3 coding sequence is TGTGCCAGCAGGCCGGAGGCAGCTATCAATCAGCCCCAGCATTTT. Protein product: CASRPEAAINQPQHF.